The source of this T cell receptor (beta chain) is a study of blood T cell repertoires in COVID-19. Study-level information: Acute-phase and convalescent COVID-19 samples originated in the United States, Italy and Spain. From T cells, B-cell-depleted T cells, or PBMCs came the material, which was cDNA or gDNA.

Clones were read by immunoSEQ multiplex PCR, and TCRdb kept only the in-frame ones, dropping some. This table has 150,000 to 200,000 clones, roughly 85% appearing once. The CDR3 sequence is 14 residues long. CDR1 and CDR2 from the germline V gene are LNHDA and SQIVND (reference sequence). The V end was cut by 1 base, the J end by 0 bases, with 7 bases between. The chain joins TRBV19 to TRBJ2-7; D uncertain. This receptor was taken from a woman under 40 with acute or convalescent COVID-19. The sample taken for sequencing was peripheral blood. DNA of the CDR3: TGTGCCAGTAGTATAGGTCCTAGCTCCTACGAGCAGTACTTC. Translating it yields CASSIGPSSYEQYF.